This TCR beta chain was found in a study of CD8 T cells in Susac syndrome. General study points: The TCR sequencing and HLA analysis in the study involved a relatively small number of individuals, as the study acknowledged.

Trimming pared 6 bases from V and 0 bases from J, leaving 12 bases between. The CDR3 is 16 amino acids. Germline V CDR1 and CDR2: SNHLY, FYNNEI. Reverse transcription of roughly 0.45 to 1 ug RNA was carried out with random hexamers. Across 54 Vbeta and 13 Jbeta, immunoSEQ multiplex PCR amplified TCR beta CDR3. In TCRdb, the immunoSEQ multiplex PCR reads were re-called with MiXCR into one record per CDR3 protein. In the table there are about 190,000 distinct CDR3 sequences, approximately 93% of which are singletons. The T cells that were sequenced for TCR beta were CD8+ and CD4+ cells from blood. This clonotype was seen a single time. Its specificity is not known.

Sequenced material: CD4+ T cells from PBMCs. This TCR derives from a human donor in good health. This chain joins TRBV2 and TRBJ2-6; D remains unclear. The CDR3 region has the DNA TGTGCCAGCAGGTCGGTCGGGCTCTCTGGGGCCAACGTCCTGACTTTC. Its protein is CASRSVGLSGANVLTF. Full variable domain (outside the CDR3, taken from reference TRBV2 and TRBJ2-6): EPEVTQTPSHQVTQMGQEVILRCVPISNHLYFYWYRQILGQKVEFLVSFYNNEISEKSEIFDDQFSVERPDGSNFTLKIRSTKLEDSAMYFCASRSVGLSGANVLTFGAGSRLTVL.